The subject of this entry is one T cell receptor beta chain. Its antigen is not known. Repertoires were sampled repeatedly during chemoradiotherapy. This sample stems from a study of chemoradiotherapy in HPV16-positive cancers. Turning to the study itself: Candidate HPV-specific T-cell clones and common TCR motifs came from functional assays in two HPV16-positive patients.

The study's findings and limits: HPV-specific T cells were functionally defined from only a couple of HPV16-positive patients. Candidate HPV-specific clones and E7-related TCR motifs grew in tumor during treatment.

Some clones are missing from TCRdb's copy, which holds only in-frame ones; the method was immunoSEQ multiplex PCR. Among 36,000 or so clones listed, over 75% were seen once. Sequenced material: blood, taken from a patient who underwent chemoradiotherapy. This TCR was recovered from a human donor with HPV-associated anogenital cancer.

CDR3 sequence reads: CASSDPFGTQYF. CDR3 nucleotide sequence: TGTGCCAGCAGTGACCCTTTTGGGACCCAGTACTTC. The chain is built from TRBV6-5 and TRBJ2-5; D remains unclear. The CDR3 consists of 12 residues. The V end was cut by 5 bases, the J end by 7 bases, with 11 bases between. Germline V gene data show CDR1 as MNHEY and CDR2 as SVGAGI.